A single sample gave rise to the 27 T cell receptor beta chains below, sequenced in a study of CD8 T cells in Susac syndrome. RNA in amounts of roughly 0.5 to 1 ug was reverse transcribed with random hexamers. TCRdb used MiXCR to reprocess the immunoSEQ multiplex PCR reads, holding one entry per CDR3 protein. The sample comprises around 190,000 distinct CDR3 sequences, 80% to 95% of which are singletons, and about 0.1% rests with the top ten. Sequencing was carried out using CD4+ T cells from PBMCs. Source of these receptors: a human donor in good health.

The rearrangement links TRBV20-1 to TRBJ1-2, with D unclear. Trimming pared 4 bases from V and 5 bases from J, leaving 8 bases between. CDR3 length: 11 amino acids. The germline V gene has CDR1 DFQATT and CDR2 SNEGSKA (reference sequence). The DNA for the CDR3 is TGCAGTGCTATTTCCGTATATGGCTACACCTTC. This translates into CSAISVYGYTF.

This chain uses TRBV5-4 with TRBJ2-7; D tentatively fits TRBD1 or TRBD2 (6 bases each). The CDR3 sequence is 14 residues long. Trimming took 4 bases from V and 4 from J, leaving 15 bases between them. Germline CDR1 is SGHNT and CDR2 is YYREEE (reference sequence). DNA for the CDR3: TGTGCCAGCAGCCCTGGAGGGGGGTCATACGAGCAGTACTTC. It yields the protein CASSPGGGSYEQYF.

The chain carries TRBV6-5 and TRBJ1-2; 9 bases are shared with TRBD1. The CDR3 extends over 16 amino acids. V lost 4 bases, J lost 8 bases, and 14 bases stayed unmatched. The germline V gene has CDR1 MNHEY and CDR2 SVGAGI. This chain's CDR3 is CASSSDRGIKRRGYTF. DNA for the CDR3: TGTGCCAGCAGTTCGGACAGGGGCATAAAGAGGAGGGGCTACACCTTC.

This chain uses TRBV19 with TRBJ1-5; the D gene is possibly TRBD1 (5 bases). V was cut by 7 bases and J by 2 bases, with 12 bases left in between. This CDR3 region has 14 residues. Germline V gene lookup returns CDR1 LNHDA and CDR2 SQIVND (reference sequence). CDR3 in DNA: TGTGCCAGTACGACGCGGGGCCGCAATCAGCCCCAGCATTTT. It translates to CASTTRGRNQPQHF.

This clonotype appeared a single time. The chain has TRBV20-1 and TRBJ1-6; 8 nucleotides match TRBD1. The CDR3 loop spans 14 amino acids. Germline CDR1 is DFQATT and CDR2 is SNEGSKA (reference sequence). V lost 5 bases, J lost 5 bases, and 5 bases stayed unmatched. CDR3 bases: TGCAGTGCTCGTAAGACAGGGGATAATTCACCCCTCCACTTT. Amino acid sequence: CSARKTGDNSPLHF.

V and J are TRBV30 and TRBJ1-3, with unresolved D. CDR1 and CDR2 (germline): GTSNPN, SVGIG (reference sequence). This CDR3 comprises 16 residues. V was pared by 3 bases and J by 0 bases, with 15 bases between. The CDR3 coding sequence is TGTGCCTGGAGCGCCTCGATCCGAAACTCTGGAAACACCATATATTTT. Its translation is CAWSASIRNSGNTIYF.

The genes are TRBV20-1 and TRBJ1-6, with a tentative D call TRBD1 (5 bases). V lost 1 base and J lost 8, with 18 bases in between. The V gene's germline CDR1 is DFQATT and CDR2 SNEGSKA (reference sequence). The CDR3 sequence is 16 residues long. The CDR3 DNA reads as TGCAGTGCTAGAGGCGGGTTGGGGCGGTCTTATTCACCCCTCCACTTT. Translated, it gives CSARGGLGRSYSPLHF.

The rearrangement uses TRBV3-1 and TRBJ1-1; D is unresolved. The length of the CDR3 is 14 residues. CDR1 is LGHDT and CDR2 is YNNKEL in the germline V gene (reference sequence). V gave up 4 bases and J gave up 2 bases, with 11 bases separating them. The DNA of the CDR3 is TGTGCCAGCAGCCCTGCTACAGTCAACACTGAAGCTTTCTTT. Its translation: CASSPATVNTEAFF.

The J gene is TRBJ2-4, the V gene TRBV5-1; 7 bases line up with TRBD1. V was clipped by 1 base and J by 7 bases; unmatched bases: 8. The germline CDR1 and CDR2 sequences are SGHRS and YFSETQ. The CDR3 consists of 15 residues. This chain's CDR3 is CASSLPRDSGNIQYF. CDR3 sequence (DNA): TGCGCCAGCAGCTTGCCTCGGGACAGCGGTAACATTCAGTACTTC.

The CDR3 DNA follows: TGTGCCAGCAGCCAAGGACAGGCGGACTATGGCTACACCTTC. It translates to CASSQGQADYGYTF. This rearrangement joins TRBV4-2 to TRBJ1-2; D is perhaps TRBD1 (6 bases). Per the germline V gene, CDR1 is LGHNA and CDR2 is YNFKEQ. V lost 1 base to trimming and J lost 3 bases, with 9 bases between them. The CDR3 extends over 14 amino acids.

V usage is TRBV3-1 and J usage is TRBJ1-2; D gene unclear. The CDR3 has 13 residues. CDR1 and CDR2 from the germline V gene are LGHDT and YNNKEL (reference sequence). The V and J ends lost 1 base and 8 bases respectively, with 11 bases between them. Here the CDR3 DNA reads TGTGCCAGCAGCCAAGCCGGGTTGGGAGGCTACACCTTC. Encoded protein: CASSQAGLGGYTF.

This sequence joins TRBV5-1 and TRBJ1-2; D not certain. Germline-derived CDR1 and CDR2 are SGHRS and YFSETQ. The CDR3 runs 12 residues. V gave up 3 bases and J gave up 9 bases, with 12 bases separating them. The DNA of the CDR3 is TGCGCCAGCAGCTCGGGCCTGAATCGCTACACCTTC. It specifies CASSSGLNRYTF. The full variable domain, completed using reference TRBV5-1 and TRBJ1-2, is KAGVTQTPRYLIKTRGQQVTLSCSPISGHRSVSWYQQTPGQGLQFLFEYFSETQRNKGNFPGRFSGRQFSNSRSEMNVSTLELGDSALYLCASSSGLNRYTFGSGTRLTVV.

The genes are TRBV5-8 and TRBJ2-7; TRBD1 agrees at 7 bases. CDR1 and CDR2 from the germline V gene are SGHTS and YDEGEE. The CDR3 contains 15 residues. The trim removed 3 bases at V and 0 bases at J, leaving 6 bases unmatched. The DNA of the CDR3 is TGTGCCAGCAGCTCCGGGACAGCGAGCTCCTACGAGCAGTACTTC. Encoded protein: CASSSGTASSYEQYF.

This chain connects TRBV18 to TRBJ1-5; D gene uncertain. Germline CDR1 KGHSH, CDR2 LQKENI. The CDR3 consists of 15 residues. V lost 2 bases and J lost 3, with 11 bases in between. This CDR3 is CASSPTNALNQPQHF. The CDR3 region has the DNA TGTGCCAGCTCACCAACCAACGCTCTCAATCAGCCCCAGCATTTT.

The chain carries TRBV19 and TRBJ2-2; D is undetermined. Trimming removed 5 bases at V and 2 bases at J, with 9 bases between. CDR3 length equals 14 residues. The V gene's germline CDR1 is LNHDA and CDR2 SQIVND (reference sequence). CDR3 DNA: TGTGCCAGTAGTTCTAAGGGCAACACCGGGGAGCTGTTTTTT. It translates to CASSSKGNTGELFF.

This clonotype appeared a single time. This chain uses TRBV28 with TRBJ2-4; TRBD2 matches 10 bases. From germline, CDR1 is MDHEN and CDR2 SYDVKM. V lost 2 bases, J lost 1 base, and 5 bases stayed unmatched. This CDR3 is built from 17 residues. CDR3 sequence reads: CASSLPGLAVAKNIQYF. CDR3 DNA sequence: TGTGCCAGCAGTTTACCCGGACTAGCGGTTGCCAAAAACATTCAGTACTTC.

This sequence joins TRBV6-5 and TRBJ1-2; perhaps TRBD1 as D (5 bases). The germline V and J ends were trimmed by 0 bases and 2 bases, with 16 bases remaining between them. CDR3 length equals 17 residues. CDR1 is MNHEY, CDR2 SVGAGI, per germline. CDR3 coding DNA: TGTGCCAGCAGTTACTCGCAATCTATGACAGCCAACTATGGCTACACCTTC. Translation gives CASSYSQSMTANYGYTF.

This clonotype was detected only once. The chain links TRBV5-1 to TRBJ1-2; perhaps TRBD1 as D (5 bases). The germline V gene encodes CDR1 SGHRS and CDR2 YFSETQ. This CDR3 region has 15 residues. With 4 bases removed from V and 3 bases from J, the gap between germline ends came to 16 bases. The CDR3 DNA reads as TGCGCCAGCAGCCCGGGGACGGGAAGGGACTATGGCTACACCTTC. Its translation: CASSPGTGRDYGYTF.

The chain carries TRBV30 and TRBJ1-1; TRBD1 might be the D (6 bases). CDR3 size: 13 residues. Germline CDR1 is GTSNPN and CDR2 is SVGIG (reference sequence). The ends were cut back, 5 bases at V and 6 bases at J, with 16 bases in the middle. This CDR3 is CAWRPGHNAEAFF. CDR3 nucleotide sequence: TGTGCCTGGCGTCCGGGACATAACGCTGAAGCTTTCTTT.

This chain links TRBV3-1 with TRBJ1-2; TRBD1 is a possible D gene (5 bases). V lost 0 bases to trimming and J lost 3 bases, with 8 bases between them. From germline, CDR1 is LGHDT and CDR2 YNNKEL (reference sequence). CDR3 length: 14 residues. The CDR3 reads CASSQEGRDYGYTF. As DNA, the CDR3 is TGTGCCAGCAGCCAAGAGGGACGGGACTATGGCTACACCTTC.

The sample holds one count of this clonotype. The chain joins TRBV30 to TRBJ2-3; unclear D gene. In germline, CDR1 is GTSNPN, CDR2 SVGIG (reference sequence). Trimming took 2 bases from V and 6 from J, leaving 9 bases between them. This CDR3 spans 12 amino acids. For the CDR3, the DNA is TGTGCCTGGAGTTTGCGGCCGGATACGCAGTATTTT. This sequence encodes CAWSLRPDTQYF.

The chain combines TRBV28 with TRBJ2-3, with D tentatively TRBD2 (5 bases). The CDR3 is 12 residues long. Per germline, CDR1 MDHEN and CDR2 SYDVKM. The V and J ends lost 2 bases and 6 bases respectively, with 6 bases between them. In nucleotides, the CDR3 is TGTGCCAGCAGTTTACCGGGGGATACGCAGTATTTT. It yields the protein CASSLPGDTQYF.

The DNA of the CDR3 is TGTGCCAGCAGCCATCCTGCGGTAGGCCCGACCCAGTACTTC. This sequence encodes CASSHPAVGPTQYF. The V call is TRBV3-1, the J call TRBJ2-5; D not resolved. Germline CDR1 and CDR2: LGHDT and YNNKEL (reference sequence). Trimming removed 3 bases from V and 7 bases from J, with 15 bases in between. This CDR3 has 14 amino acids.

The chain is built from TRBV7-8 and TRBJ1-2, with D unresolved. From germline, CDR1 is SGHVS and CDR2 FQNEAQ. V shed 8 bases and J shed 6 bases, with 19 bases lying between them. This CDR3 has 14 residues. CDR3 amino acids: CASSSSWGSNGYTF. The CDR3 DNA sequence: TGTGCCAGCTCCTCGAGTTGGGGTTCTAATGGCTACACCTTC. Filled out from reference TRBV7-8 and TRBJ1-2, the complete variable domain reads GAGVSQSPRYKVAKRGQDVALRCDPISGHVSLFWYQQALGQGPEFLTYFQNEAQLDKSGLPSDRFFAERPEGSVSTLKIQRTQQEDSAVYLCASSSSWGSNGYTFGSGTRLTVV.

This clonotype was counted once. CDR3 in DNA: TGCAGTGCTAGTACAGGTGACAATCAGCCCCAGCATTTT. Translating gives CSASTGDNQPQHF. The gene calls are TRBV20-1 and TRBJ1-5; a possible D gene is TRBD1 (5 bases). Trimming shortened V by 3 bases and J by 3 bases, and 9 bases separated the two germline ends. Germline V lookup: CDR1 DFQATT, CDR2 SNEGSKA (reference sequence). This CDR3 comprises 13 residues.

The genes are TRBV28 and TRBJ2-2; weak D call: TRBD2 (5 bases). The germline V gene encodes CDR1 MDHEN and CDR2 SYDVKM. The CDR3 is made up of 13 amino acids. With 3 bases removed from V and 7 bases from J, the gap between germline ends came to 9 bases. CDR3 amino acids: CASSLRVGGELFF. The DNA for the CDR3 is TGTGCCAGCAGTTTGAGGGTCGGCGGGGAGCTGTTTTTT. Together with reference TRBV28 and TRBJ2-2, the CDR3 gives the full variable domain: DVKVTQSSRYLVKRTGEKVFLECVQDMDHENMFWYRQDPGLGLRLIYFSYDVKMKEKGDIPEGYSVSREKKERFSLILESASTNQTSMYLCASSLRVGGELFFGEGSRLTVL.

This sequence joins TRBV30 and TRBJ1-1, with D hard to call. Germline values: CDR1 GTSNPN, CDR2 SVGIG (reference sequence). V dropped 5 bases and J dropped 1 base, with 5 bases sitting between them. The CDR3 sequence is 11 residues long. CDR3 nucleotide sequence: TGTGCCTGGGGAAGGAACACTGAAGCTTTCTTT. This sequence encodes CAWGRNTEAFF.